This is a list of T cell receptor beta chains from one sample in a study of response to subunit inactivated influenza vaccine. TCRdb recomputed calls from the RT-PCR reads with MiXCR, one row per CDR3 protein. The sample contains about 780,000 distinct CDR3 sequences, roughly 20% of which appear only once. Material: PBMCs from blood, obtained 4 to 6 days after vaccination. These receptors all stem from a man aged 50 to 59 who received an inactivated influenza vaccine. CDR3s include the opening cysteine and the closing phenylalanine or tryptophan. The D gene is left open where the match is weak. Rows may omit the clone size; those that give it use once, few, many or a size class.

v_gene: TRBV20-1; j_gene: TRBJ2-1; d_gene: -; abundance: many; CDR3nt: TGCAGTGCCCACCCTACCGGGGCCTACAATGAGCAGTTCTTC; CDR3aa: CSAHPTGAYNEQFF
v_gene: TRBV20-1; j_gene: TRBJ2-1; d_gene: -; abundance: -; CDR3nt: TGCAGTGCTACCCGTTACCCTAGTGTAGCGCAGTTCTTC; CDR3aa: CSATRYPSVAQFF
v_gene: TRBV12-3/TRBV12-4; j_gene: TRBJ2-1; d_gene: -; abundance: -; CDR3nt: TGTGCCAGCAGACAAATAGGGAATGAGCAGTTCTTC; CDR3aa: CASRQIGNEQFF
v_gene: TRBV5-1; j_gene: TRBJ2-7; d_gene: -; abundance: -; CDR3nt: TGCGCCAGCACCACTTCGACTAGTGGGGCCTACGAGCAGTACTTC; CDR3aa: CASTTSTSGAYEQYF
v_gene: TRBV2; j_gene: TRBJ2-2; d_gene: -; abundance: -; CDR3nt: TGTGCCACCGGAGGGGGCTCTGGCACCGGGGAGCTGTTTTTT; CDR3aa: CATGGGSGTGELFF
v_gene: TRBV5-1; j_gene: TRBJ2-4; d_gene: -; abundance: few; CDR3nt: TGCGCCAGCAGCGCCGGGACTCCCGGAGCCATTCAGTACTTC; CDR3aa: CASSAGTPGAIQYF
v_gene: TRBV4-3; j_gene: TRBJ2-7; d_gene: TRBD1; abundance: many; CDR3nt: TGCGCCAGCAGCCAAGAAACAGGGGGTTCCTACGAGCAGTACTTC; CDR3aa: CASSQETGGSYEQYF
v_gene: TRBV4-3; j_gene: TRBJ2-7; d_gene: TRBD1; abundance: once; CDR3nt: TGCGCCAGCAGCCAAGACTACAGGGGTTACGAGCAGTACTTC; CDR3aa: CASSQDYRGYEQYF
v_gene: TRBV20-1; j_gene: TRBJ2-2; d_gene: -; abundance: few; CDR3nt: TGCAGTGCTACTAGGGACACCGGGGAGCTGTTTTTT; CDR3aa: CSATRDTGELFF
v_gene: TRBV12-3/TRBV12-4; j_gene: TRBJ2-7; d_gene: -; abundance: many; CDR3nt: TGTGCCAGCACCCTACTAGGCGAGCAGTACTTC; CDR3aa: CASTLLGEQYF
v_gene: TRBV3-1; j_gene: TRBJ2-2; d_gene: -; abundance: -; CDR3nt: TGTGCCAGCAGCCTACCTCCGGCCGGGGAGCTGTTTTTT; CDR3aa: CASSLPPAGELFF
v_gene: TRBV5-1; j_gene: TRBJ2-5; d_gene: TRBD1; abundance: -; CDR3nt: TGCGCCAGCAGCCCTTGGGACAGGGCAGCAGAGACCCAGTACTTC; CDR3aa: CASSPWDRAAETQYF
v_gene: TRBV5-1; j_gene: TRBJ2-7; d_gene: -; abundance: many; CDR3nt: TGCGCCAGCAGCTTGCAGGGAGGAACTTACGAGCAGTACTTC; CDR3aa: CASSLQGGTYEQYF
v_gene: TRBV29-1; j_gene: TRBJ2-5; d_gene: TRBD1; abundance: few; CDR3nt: TGCAGCGTTGGACAGGGAATAGAGACCCAGTACTTC; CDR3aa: CSVGQGIETQYF
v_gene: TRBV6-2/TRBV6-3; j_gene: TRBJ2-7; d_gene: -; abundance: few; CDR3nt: TGTGCCAGCAGTTACCTTCGCCCACAGGGAAACGAGCAGTACTTC; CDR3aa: CASSYLRPQGNEQYF
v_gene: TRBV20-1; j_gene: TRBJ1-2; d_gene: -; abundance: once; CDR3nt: TGCAGTGCTAGATTAGGGATTGGTAACTATGGCTACACCTTC; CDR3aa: CSARLGIGNYGYTF
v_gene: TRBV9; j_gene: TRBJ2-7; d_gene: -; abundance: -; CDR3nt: TGTGCCAGCAGCGTAGGGGCCGGCGGAAACTCCTACGAGCAGTACTTC; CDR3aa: CASSVGAGGNSYEQYF
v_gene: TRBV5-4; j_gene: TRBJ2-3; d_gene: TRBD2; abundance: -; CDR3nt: TGTGCCAGCAGCAGCGGGACTAGCGGGAGGAGGCGGTATACGCAGTATTTT; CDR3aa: CASSSGTSGRRRYTQYF
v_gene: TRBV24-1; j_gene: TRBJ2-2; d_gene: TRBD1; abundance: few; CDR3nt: TGTGCCACCAGTGAACCCGGGACAGGGGGCCCCGGGGAGCTGTTTTTT; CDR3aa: CATSEPGTGGPGELFF
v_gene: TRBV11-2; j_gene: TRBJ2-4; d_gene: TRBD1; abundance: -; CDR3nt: TGTGCCAGCAGCTTATACCCCCCTCCCCTCTTAGGACAGGGGGCAAACATTCAGTACTTC; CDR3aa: CASSLYPPPLLGQGANIQYF
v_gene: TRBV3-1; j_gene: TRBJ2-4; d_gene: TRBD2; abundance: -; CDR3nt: TGTGCCAGCAGCCGAATCCTCCCGGGACTAGCGGGGGGAGTGGACAAAAACATTCAGTACTTC; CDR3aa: CASSRILPGLAGGVDKNIQYF
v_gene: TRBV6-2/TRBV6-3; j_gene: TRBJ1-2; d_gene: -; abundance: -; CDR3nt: TGTGCCAGCAGTTATCCCGGAGACTACACCTTC; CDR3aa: CASSYPGDYTF